The clone carrying this T cell receptor (beta chain) occurred a few times. Its antigen remains unknown. Clones were sequenced by immunoSEQ multiplex PCR, and TCRdb holds only the in-frame ones, with some missing. Here the sample spans about 1.1 million clones, 60% to 85% being singletons. The data were obtained in a study of shared clonotypes between healthy human individuals. Overall study results and limits: It was expected that sequencing depth would affect clonotype sharing among donors. Naive subsets typically showed greater estimated richness than memory subsets. It was observed that roughly 5% of naive CD4 clonotypes were shared across a handful of donors.

Sequenced input: memory CD4+ T cells from PBMCs. Subset defined: CD45RA-negative fraction. This receptor was identified in a man aged 18 to 29 in good health. Some clones in this sample may be carry-over from other donors' samples.

The CDR3 DNA is TGTGCCAGTAGTATCCTCCAGGGGGAATTCTCCCTCTATGGCTACACCTTC. It specifies CASSILQGEFSLYGYTF. V usage is TRBV19 and J usage is TRBJ1-2; TRBD1 agrees at 7 bases. Trimming at V came to 3 bases and at J to 4 bases, leaving 14 bases not matched to a gene. The CDR3 covers 17 residues. The V gene's germline CDR1 is LNHDA and CDR2 SQIVND (reference sequence). Combining the CDR3 with reference TRBV19 and TRBJ1-2 gives the whole variable domain DGGITQSPKYLFRKEGQNVTLSCEQNLNHDAMYWYRQDPGQGLRLIYYSQIVNDFQKGDIAEGYSVSREKKESFPLTVTSAQKNPTAFYLCASSILQGEFSLYGYTFGSGTRLTVV.